The clone carrying this TCR beta chain was counted once. TCRdb's table, derived via immunoSEQ multiplex PCR, lists solely in-frame clones and lacks some. The table records approximately 110,000 clones, under 90% of them present only once. This record belongs to a study of blood T cell repertoires in COVID-19. The V end lost 1 base, the J end lost 3 bases, and 10 bases lay between the germline ends. Germline V gene sequence: CDR1 KGHSH, CDR2 LQKENI. This CDR3 is 14 amino acids long. Sequencing input: peripheral blood. The origin of this receptor is a man older than 75 with acute or convalescent COVID-19. The V and J genes are TRBV18 and TRBJ2-7; a possible D gene is TRBD1 (6 bases). CDR3 loop: CASSPRTGFYEQYF. The CDR3, as DNA: TGTGCCAGCTCACCACGAACAGGGTTCTACGAGCAGTACTTC.